These 26 T cell receptor beta chains were sequenced from one sample in a study of post-analysis software for immune sequencing data. Findings of the study overall: Controls showed lower frequencies than patients for five TRBV segments, and TRBV5-6, TRBV5-1 and TRBV20-1 were among these.

These receptors lack a known antigen. Unique molecular identifiers had been added to the TCR beta cDNA libraries. Each CDR3 protein gets one entry after TCRdb re-called the PCR reads with MiXCR. The sample comprises hundreds of thousands of distinct CDR3 sequences, around 40% of which are singletons, and roughly an eighth rests with the top ten. Sequenced sample: blood. The receptors were sampled from a girl aged 10 to 17 with multiple sclerosis.

V usage is TRBV5-1 and J usage is TRBJ1-2; no definite D call. The CDR3 loop spans 12 amino acids. Deletions cut 2 bases from V and 6 bases from J, with 8 bases between. Per the germline V gene, CDR1 is SGHRS and CDR2 is YFSETQ. CDR3 DNA: TGCGCCAGCAGCTTTGACCAAAATGGCTACACCTTC. Residues: CASSFDQNGYTF.

This clonotype appeared once. This chain uses TRBV28 with TRBJ2-5, with 9 bases lining up with TRBD1. Germline CDR1 is MDHEN and CDR2 is SYDVKM. V shed 4 bases, J shed 0 bases, and the junction held 18 bases outside the gene matches. This CDR3 contains 20 residues. For the CDR3, the DNA is TGTGCCAGCAGTTACCTTTTCCTTGCGGGGACAGGGTTTGACCAAGAGACCCAGTACTTC. Encoded protein: CASSYLFLAGTGFDQETQYF.

The chain has TRBV3-1 and TRBJ2-7; D unclear. The closer fit of TRBJ2-5 to the DNA end suggests the J call may be wrong. This CDR3 region has 15 residues. The germline V gene encodes CDR1 LGHDT and CDR2 YNNKEL (reference sequence). The CDR3 loop is CASSSPLDGQETQYF. CDR3 bases: TGTGCCAGCAGCTCCCCACTTGACGGACAAGAGACCCAGTACTTC.

The chain is built from TRBV7-6 and TRBJ2-2, with 8 bases fitting TRBD1. With V trimmed by 3 bases and J by 10 bases, 13 bases remained unmatched. Germline V lookup: CDR1 SGHVS, CDR2 FNYEAQ. The CDR3 spans 16 residues. CDR3 amino acids: CASSLAQGATGEELFF. The CDR3 DNA follows: TGTGCCAGCAGCTTGGCTCAGGGGGCGACCGGTGAGGAGCTGTTTTTT.

The V call is TRBV12-3 or TRBV12-4, the J call TRBJ2-1; unclear D gene. Trimming cost V 6 bases and J 7 bases, with 13 bases left between them. CDR3 size: 13 residues. The CDR3 region is CASSVRAFNEQFF. In nucleotides, the CDR3 is TGTGCCAGCAGCGTTAGGGCTTTTAATGAGCAGTTCTTC.

In its sample, this clonotype was seen a few times. The chain recombines TRBV29-1 with TRBJ1-2; D may be TRBD1 (5 bases). The CDR3 consists of 12 residues. The germline V gene has CDR1 SQVTM and CDR2 ANQGSEA. Trimming shortened V by 4 bases and J by 0 bases, and 6 bases separated the two germline ends. The CDR3 DNA sequence: TGCAGCGTTGGACAGTCTAACTATGGCTACACCTTC. This translates into CSVGQSNYGYTF.

The chain links TRBV4-1 to TRBJ2-7; D is unclear. The end of the DNA aligns better with TRBJ2-5, so the J call may be wrong. Germline V gene data show CDR1 as MGHRA and CDR2 as YSYEKL. The length of the CDR3 is 14 residues. The CDR3 nucleotides read TGCGCCAGCAGCCAAAGTGGGATCATTGAGACCCAGTACTTC. Its protein product is CASSQSGIIETQYF.

The chain uses TRBV7-8 and TRBJ2-7; 10 bases are a match to TRBD1. CDR3 size: 15 residues. In germline, CDR1 is SGHVS, CDR2 FQNEAQ. V lost 4 bases, J lost 2 bases, and 5 bases stayed unmatched. The CDR3 bases are TGTGCCAGCAGCTCCCATGGGACAGGGGCCTACGAGCAGTACTTC. It specifies CASSSHGTGAYEQYF.

This clonotype was seen just once. The chain couples TRBV20-1 to TRBJ1-2; D is unclear. The V and J ends lost 2 bases and 6 bases respectively, with 19 bases between them. The CDR3 contains 15 residues. The germline CDR1 and CDR2 sequences are DFQATT and SNEGSKA (reference sequence). CDR3 residues: CSARRLGRPRDGYTF. The CDR3 DNA sequence: TGCAGTGCTAGACGCTTAGGGAGGCCTCGGGATGGCTACACCTTC.

This chain connects TRBV20-1 to TRBJ2-4; 7 bases agree with TRBD1. The last part of the DNA fits TRBJ2-7 better; the J call may be wrong. The germline V gene encodes CDR1 DFQATT and CDR2 SNEGSKA (reference sequence). This CDR3 spans 14 amino acids. CDR3 coding DNA: TGCAGTGCTAGCGACAGGGTTCGCGAAGACGAGCAGTACTTC. Amino acid sequence: CSASDRVREDEQYF.

The chain has TRBV7-9 and TRBJ1-2; D may be TRBD1 (6 bases). The CDR3 totals 13 residues. The V end lost 3 bases, the J end lost 5 bases, and 10 bases lay between the germline ends. Per germline, CDR1 SEHNR and CDR2 FQNEAQ (reference sequence). CDR3 sequence: CASSLSQGYGYTF. The DNA for the CDR3 is TGTGCCAGCAGCTTGTCACAGGGTTATGGCTACACCTTC.

This clonotype appeared once. The chain couples TRBV28 to TRBJ2-4; 7 bases line up with TRBD1. Germline lookup yields CDR1 MDHEN and CDR2 SYDVKM. CDR3 length: 15 amino acids. After removal of 6 bases from V and 1 base from J, the junction contained 6 bases not matched to a gene. The chain's CDR3 is CASSLGGLAKNIQYF. The DNA of the CDR3 is TGTGCCAGCAGCCTAGGGGGCTTGGCCAAAAACATTCAGTACTTC. The variable domain in full, with the rest retrieved from reference TRBV28 and TRBJ2-4, is DVKVTQSSRYLVKRTGEKVFLECVQDMDHENMFWYRQDPGLGLRLIYFSYDVKMKEKGDIPEGYSVSREKKERFSLILESASTNQTSMYLCASSLGGLAKNIQYFGAGTRLSVL.

The chain has TRBV11-2 and TRBJ1-6; the match to TRBD1 covers 7 bases. V dropped 6 bases and J dropped 7; count of bases not matched to a gene: 12. Germline lookup yields CDR1 SGHAT and CDR2 FQNNGV. There are 16 residues in the CDR3. The CDR3 region is CASRRAGTAINSPLHF. The CDR3 DNA follows: TGTGCCAGCAGACGTGCCGGGACAGCGATAAATTCACCCCTCCACTTT. Full variable domain (rest looked up from reference TRBV11-2 and TRBJ1-6): EAGVAQSPRYKIIEKRQSVAFWCNPISGHATLYWYQQILGQGPKLLIQFQNNGVVDDSQLPKDRFSAERLKGVDSTLKIQPAKLEDSAVYLCASRRAGTAINSPLHFGNGTRLTVT.

This chain connects TRBV20-1 to TRBJ1-1, with unresolved D. V lost 3 bases and J lost 8, with 10 bases in between. Germline lookup yields CDR1 DFQATT and CDR2 SNEGSKA (reference sequence). The CDR3 covers 11 residues. The CDR3 region has the DNA TGCAGTGCTAGTGGGCGCGTAGAAGCTTTCTTT. Its translation is CSASGRVEAFF.

With respect to this clonotype: This may come from a read error, since a much larger clone is one base off. The genes are TRBV5-1 and TRBJ2-7; possibly TRBD2 for D (6 bases). The tail of the sequence fits TRBJ2-5 better, so the J call may be wrong. The CDR3 loop spans 15 amino acids. The germline CDR1 and CDR2 sequences are SGHRS and YFSETQ. CDR3 region: CASSFRGADYGTQYF. The CDR3 DNA sequence: TGCGCCAGCAGCTTCCGGGGAGCGGACTATGGGACCCAGTACTTC.

This clonotype was picked up a small number of times. The rearrangement links TRBV5-1 to TRBJ2-1, with D hard to call. Germline CDR1 SGHRS, CDR2 YFSETQ. V lost 2 bases and J lost 0, with 9 bases in between. This CDR3 comprises 15 residues. Here the CDR3 reads CASSLNGYSYNEQFF. The CDR3 DNA reads as TGCGCCAGCAGCTTAAACGGATACTCCTACAATGAGCAGTTCTTC.

CDR3 residues: CATSAGDRDDTEAFF. The CDR3 nucleotides read TGTGCCACCAGTGCCGGGGACAGGGACGACACTGAAGCTTTCTTT. The chain is built from TRBV24-1 and TRBJ1-1; 9 bases are shared with TRBD1. V lost 5 bases to trimming and J lost 3 bases; unmatched junction nucleotides: 6. This CDR3 spans 15 amino acids. Germline V CDR1 and CDR2: KGHDR, SFDVKD.

This sequence joins TRBV7-2 and TRBJ2-5, with D hard to call. The germline CDR1 and CDR2 sequences are SGHTA and FQGNSA. The CDR3 is 12 amino acids. V dropped 2 bases and J dropped 5 bases, with 6 bases sitting between them. The CDR3 DNA sequence: TGTGCCAGCAGCTTAAAGAAGGAGACCCAGTACTTC. It specifies CASSLKKETQYF.

The rearrangement joins TRBV15 to TRBJ2-5; TRBD1 matches at 9 bases. The J call is doubtful: the DNA matches TRBJ2-7 better. There are 19 residues in the CDR3. Germline CDR1 LNHNV, CDR2 YYDKDF (reference sequence). CDR3 in DNA: TGTGCCACCAGCAGGGACAGGGGAAATCTTCAACCGTTCGACTACGAGCAGTACTTC. Translating it yields CATSRDRGNLQPFDYEQYF.

The CDR3 DNA sequence: TGCAGTGCTTTCCCCCGTTTGCCGGGACAGGGCAATTACAATGAGCAGTTCTTC. Encoded protein: CSAFPRLPGQGNYNEQFF. The chain couples TRBV20-1 to TRBJ2-1; 9 bases line up with TRBD1. This CDR3 contains 18 residues. The V gene's germline CDR1 is DFQATT and CDR2 SNEGSKA (reference sequence). J was trimmed by 4 bases and V by 5 bases; bases with no gene match: 18.

The chain links TRBV27 to TRBJ1-2; TRBD1 matches at 9 bases. CDR1 and CDR2 from the germline V gene are MNHEY and SMNVEV (reference sequence). J gave up 1 base and V 3 bases, and 3 bases lay outside the gene matches. The CDR3 is 15 amino acids. CDR3 residues: CASSLTGGINYGYTF. DNA for the CDR3: TGTGCCAGCAGTTTGACAGGGGGTATTAACTATGGCTACACCTTC.

This clonotype has more than one count but fewer than ten. The chain links TRBV27 to TRBJ2-1, with 7 bases that match TRBD2. With V trimmed by 3 bases and J by 6 bases, 8 bases remained unmatched. The germline V gene has CDR1 MNHEY and CDR2 SMNVEV (reference sequence). This CDR3 spans 15 amino acids. CDR3 sequence (DNA): TGTGCCAGCAGTTTGGGACTACCTTCTTCCAATGAGCAGTTCTTC. Translation: CASSLGLPSSNEQFF.

This clonotype was seen just once. CDR3 nucleotides: TGCGCCAGCAGCCCCTCACCGAACACCGGGGAGCTGTTTTTT. It is translated as CASSPSPNTGELFF. This sequence joins TRBV10-1 and TRBJ2-2; D remains unclear. The CDR3 contains 14 residues. V lost 6 bases and J 0 bases, leaving 8 bases between the germline ends. Germline V gives CDR1 WNHNN, CDR2 SYGVQD (reference sequence).

The V gene is TRBV7-2, the J gene TRBJ2-5, with TRBD1 as a possible D gene (5 bases). Germline CDR1 and CDR2: SGHTA and FQGNSA. This CDR3 region has 14 residues. Trimming stripped 5 bases from V and 2 bases from J, with 12 bases between. The CDR3 spells CASSLRTSQETQYF. The CDR3 nucleotides read TGTGCCAGCAGCCTTCGGACATCACAAGAGACCCAGTACTTC.

This clonotype turned up a few times. The chain couples TRBV9 to TRBJ2-5; D is possibly TRBD2 (6 bases). The V gene lost 0 bases and the J gene lost 2 bases, with 14 bases spanning the gap. The CDR3 is 16 residues long. Germline CDR1 and CDR2: SGDLS and YYNGEE. CDR3 amino acids: CASSVEAGSPQETQYF. The CDR3 nucleotides are TGTGCCAGCAGCGTAGAAGCCGGGAGCCCACAAGAGACCCAGTACTTC.

J is TRBJ2-1 and V is TRBV3-1; 8 nucleotides agree with TRBD2. Trimming at V came to 3 bases and at J to 8 bases, leaving 6 bases not matched to a gene. CDR3 size: 14 residues. The V gene's germline CDR1 is LGHDT and CDR2 YNNKEL (reference sequence). CDR3 in amino acids: CASSQGLGSDEQFF. The CDR3 DNA reads TGTGCCAGCAGCCAGGGACTAGGCTCCGATGAGCAGTTCTTC.